This paragraph reports one T cell receptor beta chain. No cognate antigen has been identified for it. Per-nucleotide qualities are absent, and no much larger clonotype sits a single base away. Library method: the immunoSEQ multiplex PCR assay. The multiplex PCR relied on a mix of 60 forward primers for TCR Vbeta segments and 13 reverse primers for TCR Jbeta segments. A multiplex PCR assay on genomic DNA amplified the CDR3 region of rearranged TCR beta genes. On the Illumina HiSeq System, the amplified TCR beta libraries were sequenced as 87-base-pair reads. The authors' pipeline ran thus. In a later analysis, tens of millions of unique TCR beta chains were counted across the approximately 620 repertoires, and around 10 million of these chains were shared by at least two donors. Raw reads were error-corrected and collapsed into unique sequences by a nearest-neighbor algorithm in which closely related sequences were merged to remove PCR and sequencing errors. V, D and J gene segments were assigned by aligning CDR3 sequences to IMGT reference sequences. For a sequence to be retained, a match of at least six nucleotides to both a V gene segment and a J gene segment was required. Rearrangements were called productive when the CDR3 lacked stop codons and stayed in frame with V and J; all others were non-productive. Following IMGT convention, CDR3 was defined as the stretch from the second conserved V-encoded cysteine up to the conserved J-encoded phenylalanine. Sequences without an unambiguous match to a single V gene segment were excluded from the earlier analysis of about 630 of the donors. An earlier analysis of 450 to 650 of the donors called V segments functional above 56.7% productive rearrangements and segregating when the between-donor standard deviation exceeded 5%. A statistical classification framework was developed to diagnose cytomegalovirus status using the catalog of TCR beta chain sequences. In a later analysis, TCR nucleotide sequences were compared against IMGT/GENE-DB human TR gene sequences so that V and J genes could be assigned. Using the TCRdist pipeline, a later analysis assigned CDR3 sequences along with most-parsimonious VDJ recombination scenarios. In a later analysis, each TCR beta chain was defined by its CDR3 amino acid sequence together with its V-gene family, and reads without a unique V-gene family were excluded. A later analysis removed roughly 590 highly shared, low-generation-probability nucleotide sequences to deal with suspected cross-contamination and a sequencing artifact. For each public chain, a later analysis derived a clonal expansion index from normalized ranks of inferred template counts within each repertoire. A later analysis computed generation probabilities with a VDJ recombination model fitted to out-of-frame rearrangements, and checked the results against IGoR. In a later analysis, TCR-TCR, TCR-HLA and TCR-CMV co-occurrence was scored with hypergeometric tests, and a repertoire-size bias correction was applied to TCR pairs. False discovery rates were estimated in a later analysis by permuting HLA or CMV assignments 20 times. In a later analysis, co-occurring TCRs were grouped using DBSCAN, with TCRdist sequence similarity added in when clustering inside HLA-allele-positive subsets. Repertoires with fewer than 30,000 or more than 120,000 public chains were left out of co-occurrence clustering, as were about 5 repertoires with anomalous nucleotide sharing. In TCRdb, the immuneACCESS table is reduced to in-frame sequences with V and J assigned. These tables do not hold every clone; where another copy was compared, an unresolved V gene accounts for under half, and the others remain unexplained. D and trimming come from the DNA, and the V and J calls and clone size come from that table. For this sample the table gives 88,000 or so clones, of which approximately 65% were detected only once. The ten largest clones represent roughly 4.4% of the sample.

The germline V gene gives CDR1 as MRHNA and CDR2 as SNTAGT. A distance of 12 bases separates the germline ends of V and J, which lose 3 bases and 4 bases respectively. From the cysteine through the phenylalanine, the CDR3 covers 14 amino acids. Just CDR3 DNA is preserved here, 42 bases in frame from base 1. The sample comes from a study of cytomegalovirus exposure and HLA in healthy donors (dated by TCRdb to 2016 to 2017). With respect to the entire study: In an earlier analysis of about 560 of the donors, 250 to 350 Gb of sequence data and approximately 100 million unique TCR beta sequences from about 180 million T cells were reported. All discovery cohort repertoires had been generated using a single sequencing platform. The study aimed to test whether cataloging public T cell receptors could reveal signatures of past pathogen exposure. A separate validation cohort of roughly 120 different subjects was used in addition to the roughly 670-subject first cohort. To predict cytomegalovirus infection status, the study brought together high-throughput TCR immunosequencing, statistical association of individual TCRs with disease status, and machine learning. Among over 350 genotyped donors of the cohort, an average of around 240,000 unique TCR beta nucleotide sequences were sequenced per donor, roughly 20% of them non-productive. A handful of DR-DQ haplotypes were handled as single units for association and clustering because linkage in the cohort was strong. Of the approximately 400 genotyped donors, about 80% fell in the genetic ancestry cluster associated with self-reported Caucasian donors. A later analysis re-examined previously published TCR beta repertoires from 610 or so donors and added high-resolution HLA genotyping to investigate patterns of TCR occurrence. Both class I and class II loci were covered by HLA typing, at four-digit resolution. The later analysis used no new phenotypic data to find candidate immune exposures, relying instead on TCR beta sequences and their occurrence across donors. Approximately 300 gigabases of sequencing data and around 80 million unique TCR sequences made up an early release that covered several hundred HLA-typed donors. A later genetic analysis used genome-wide SNP genotypes for about 55% of the 666 donors, treating that subset as a discovery cohort. The number of typed donors differed by locus: roughly 629-640 for A, B, C, DRB1 and DQB1; approximately 530 for DQA1; roughly 600 for DPA1; and 400 to 480 for DPB1. In an earlier analysis of over 550 of the donors, high-throughput TCR beta sequencing was used to judge whether each TCR beta V gene segment behaved as functional or pseudogenic. The T cell repertoires of 666 subjects were profiled by immunosequencing and related to cytomegalovirus serostatus. Donor age, sex, ethnicity and CMV serostatus were compiled alongside the repertoire data.

General findings and caveats noted by the study authors: V-gene and J-gene trimming of TCR beta chains was associated with a missense DCLRE1C variant in a later genetic analysis, and the association was replicated in an independent cohort. The earlier analysis of approximately 590 of the donors excluded roughly 16 rarely observed V segments, including chromosome 9 orphons, because counts were too low. The classifier was reported to diagnose cytomegalovirus status with high specificity and sensitivity in both the original cohort and the validation cohort. Compared with equally common non-associated chains, HLA-associated TCR beta chains in a later analysis were more clonally expanded and had lower generation probabilities. A further reported finding was that TCR beta sequences accurately predicted the HLA-A and HLA-B alleles for most subjects in the first cohort. When HLA alleles, especially DR and DQ, strongly co-occurred, TCR associations were difficult to assign to individual alleles. In this cohort, only TCR beta chains were sequenced, and detectable features were limited by the absence of alpha or paired-chain data. A few of the identified cytomegalovirus-associated TCR beta chains were confirmed in vitro to be specific for cytomegalovirus antigens. Presence/absence analyses assumed roughly uniform sequencing depth across donors, an assumption that may not hold. Immune exposure information for the cohort was limited to CMV serostatus. A group of highly shared sequence variants was considered likely to be a technical artifact of the sequencing pipeline. According to the authors, the approach could potentially be generalized to other disease states and immunological phenotypes. A later analysis reported that several top co-occurrence clusters appeared linked to parvovirus B19, influenza, CMV and Epstein-Barr virus. While some public TCRs were present in many individuals, most TCR sequences turned up only very rarely across donors. According to a later analysis, TCR association rates differed among HLA loci, with DRB1 alleles showing the most associated TCRs and HLA-C alleles showing the fewest. Some IMGT-functional V segments, including TRBV6-2 and TRBV6-3, could not be distinguished by the 87-base-pair reads and were therefore excluded. In an earlier analysis of roughly 560 of the donors, most TCR beta V segments were observed in productive rearrangements about 87% or about 30% of the time, broadly matching IMGT annotations. At a false discovery rate of 0.05, a later analysis linked 16,951 TCR beta sequences to specific HLA alleles. Correlated functional status among segregating V segments might be attributable to linkage disequilibrium, but an unknown experimental factor could not be ruled out. A later analysis found that most CMV-associated TCR beta chains appeared HLA-restricted, with HLA associations seemingly driven largely by CMV exposure. Compared with the roughly 700-donor mean, donors in an Asian-associated ancestry cluster had fewer N-insertions in productive TCRs, according to a later genetic analysis. HLA typing was unavailable for some donors at each locus, so association tests used only the typed subset. In the study, 150 to 200 TCR beta chains were listed as associated with cytomegalovirus.

The cohort comprised 550 to 700 healthy bone marrow donors. All cohort members were sampled while nominally healthy, although unrecorded immune exposures were likely present. The donor was CMV seropositive and was included in the group of 250 to 350 seropositive cohort members. A peripheral blood sample was provided by each donor, and peripheral blood mononuclear cells were used for TCR beta sequencing. Genomic DNA extraction from the blood cell samples was performed with the Qiagen DNeasy Blood Extraction Kit. The clonotype originates from a male donor in good health and CMV-seropositive. What was sequenced was PBMCs. The V and J genes are TRBV6-4 and TRBJ2-5; TRBD1 could be the D gene, as 5 bases match. The DNA reads as follows: TGTGCCAGCAGTGAGCGGCCCCAGGGAGAGACCCAGTACTTC. It encodes CASSERPQGETQYF.